These T cell receptor beta chains were read from a single sample in a study of OX40 agonist ivuxolimab in advanced cancers. The repertoire was sequenced with immunoSEQ multiplex PCR; TCRdb's copy has only in-frame clones and lacks some. Of tens of thousands of clones in the sample, about 90% were seen once. Source: CD4+ or CD8+ T cells sorted from blood, taken in a trial of the OX40 agonist ivuxolimab. Receptors originate from an adult with an advanced solid tumor such as melanoma, head and neck, liver or kidney cancer. Each CDR3 is given with its conserved first and last residue. D genes are given only for firm matches. Not all rows give a size; the values are once, few, many and, for expanded clones, a class.

>NA|TRBV6-5|TRBJ1-4|NA
TGTGCCAGCACCACCCGGGAGGGGGGCAGGGAAAAACTGTTTTTT
CASTTREGGREKLFF
>once|TRBV4-1|TRBJ2-7|NA
TGCGCCAGCAGCCAAGCCGGGACACCACCCTTAGTGCAGTACTTC
CASSQAGTPPLVQYF
>NA|TRBV30|TRBJ1-3|NA
TGTGCCTGGAGTGTTTTGAGCTCCATATATTTT
CAWSVLSSIYF
>NA|TRBV6-5|TRBJ2-6|TRBD1
TGTGCCAGCAGTTACACCGGGACAGAAGTATCCAACGTCCTGACTTTC
CASSYTGTEVSNVLTF
>NA|TRBV27|TRBJ2-7|NA
TGTGCCAGCAGTTTGCACAGATCCTACGAGCAGTACTTC
CASSLHRSYEQYF
>NA|TRBV5-1|TRBJ2-4|NA
TGCGCCAGCAGCTTGGACGGACAGGAGGGGAGTGCCAAAAACATTCAGTACTTC
CASSLDGQEGSAKNIQYF
>NA|TRBV7-9|TRBJ2-3|NA
TGTGCCAGCAGCTTAGTAATAGCAGGGTCAGATACGCAGTATTTT
CASSLVIAGSDTQYF
>NA|TRBV28|TRBJ2-1|TRBD1
TGTGCCAGCAGTCCTCCCGGGACAGGGGTAAACAAGCAGTTCTTC
CASSPPGTGVNKQFF
>NA|TRBV28|TRBJ2-7|TRBD2
TGTGCCAGCAAACTAGCGGGAGCAGGGTACGAGCAGTACTTC
CASKLAGAGYEQYF
>few|TRBV7-3|TRBJ1-1|NA
TGTGCCAGCAGCCCGACAGTGAACACTGAAGCTTTCTTT
CASSPTVNTEAFF
>few|TRBV10-1|TRBJ1-2|NA
TGCGCCACCCCCGGGCCAGTACCCTATGGCTACACCTTC
CATPGPVPYGYTF
>NA|TRBV29-1|TRBJ2-4|NA
TGCAGCGTCGCCAACGTGAACGGAGAAAACATTCAGTACTTC
CSVANVNGENIQYF
>NA|TRBV11-2|TRBJ2-1|NA
TGTGCCAGCAGCAAATCCCTTATACAGGGCGCCAATGAGCAGTTCTTC
CASSKSLIQGANEQFF
>NA|TRBV5-1|TRBJ1-3|NA
TGCGCCAGCAGCTTGGGCCCGGGACTCAGCTCTGGAAACACCATATATTTT
CASSLGPGLSSGNTIYF
>NA|TRBV14|TRBJ2-7|TRBD1
TGTGCCAGCAGCCAAGGGCAGGGGGCAGGCGAGCAGTACTTC
CASSQGQGAGEQYF
>NA|TRBV5-1|TRBJ2-3|TRBD1
TGCGCCAGCAGCTTTCCGGGACAGGGGGCAGATACGCAGTATTTT
CASSFPGQGADTQYF
>once|TRBV2|TRBJ2-6|NA
TGTGCCACGACGGGGGCCAACGTCCTGACTTTC
CATTGANVLTF
>NA|TRBV28|TRBJ2-6|NA
TGTGCCAGCGAGACCTCTGGGGCCAACGTCCTGACTTTC
CASETSGANVLTF
>few|TRBV7-2|TRBJ2-7|TRBD1
TGTGCCAGCAGCGTGGGACAGGGGGCGCGAGAGCAGTACTTC
CASSVGQGAREQYF
>few|TRBV28|TRBJ1-5|NA
TGTGCCAGCAGCTCTTTGGAGCCCCAGCATTTT
CASSSLEPQHF
>NA|TRBV9|TRBJ2-3|TRBD1
TGTGCCAGCAGCGTAGCAGGACAGGGGATTAGTAATGGAGATACGCAGTATTTT
CASSVAGQGISNGDTQYF
>NA|TRBV13|TRBJ2-6|NA
TGTGCCAGCAGGGGGGGACAGCTCTCTGGGGCCAACGTCCTGACTTTC
CASRGGQLSGANVLTF
>NA|TRBV18|TRBJ1-4|NA
TGTGCCAGCTCACCTCGACAGATTAATGAAAAACTGTTTTTT
CASSPRQINEKLFF
>NA|TRBV19|TRBJ2-2|TRBD2
TGTGCCACCGGGGGGGGGAACACCGGGGAGCTGTTTTTT
CATGGGNTGELFF